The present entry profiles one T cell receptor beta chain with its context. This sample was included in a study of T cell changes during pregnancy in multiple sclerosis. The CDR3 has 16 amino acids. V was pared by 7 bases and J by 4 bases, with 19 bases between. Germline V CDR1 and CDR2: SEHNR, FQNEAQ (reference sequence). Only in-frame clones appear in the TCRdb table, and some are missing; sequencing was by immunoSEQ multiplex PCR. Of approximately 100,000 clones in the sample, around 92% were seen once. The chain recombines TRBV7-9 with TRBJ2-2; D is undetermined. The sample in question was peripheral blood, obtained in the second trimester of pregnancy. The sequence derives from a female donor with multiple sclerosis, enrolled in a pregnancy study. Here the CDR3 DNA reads TGTGCCAGCAATGCCCCGGCGGCACGAGGCACCGGGGAGCTGTTTTTT. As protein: CASNAPAARGTGELFF.